This T cell receptor (beta chain) derives from a study of cytomegalovirus exposure and HLA in healthy donors. The CDR3 runs to 15 residues. Germline values: CDR1 SGHTA, CDR2 FQGTGA. V lost 5 bases, J lost 10 bases, and 8 bases stayed unmatched. PCR primers comprised 60 Vbeta and 13 Jbeta primers. The repertoire was sequenced with immunoSEQ multiplex PCR; TCRdb's copy has only in-frame clones and lacks some. The repertoire has about 130,000 clones, around 77% of them found once; the top ten carry 4.5% to 5%. Sequenced sample: PBMCs. This clonotype was obtained from a man between 25 and 39 years old in good health. The chain recombines TRBV7-3 with TRBJ1-6, with 10 bases that match TRBD1. Here the CDR3 reads CASSLQGTGVSPLHF. DNA of the CDR3: TGTGCCAGCAGCCTACAAGGGACAGGGGTGTCACCCCTCCACTTT.